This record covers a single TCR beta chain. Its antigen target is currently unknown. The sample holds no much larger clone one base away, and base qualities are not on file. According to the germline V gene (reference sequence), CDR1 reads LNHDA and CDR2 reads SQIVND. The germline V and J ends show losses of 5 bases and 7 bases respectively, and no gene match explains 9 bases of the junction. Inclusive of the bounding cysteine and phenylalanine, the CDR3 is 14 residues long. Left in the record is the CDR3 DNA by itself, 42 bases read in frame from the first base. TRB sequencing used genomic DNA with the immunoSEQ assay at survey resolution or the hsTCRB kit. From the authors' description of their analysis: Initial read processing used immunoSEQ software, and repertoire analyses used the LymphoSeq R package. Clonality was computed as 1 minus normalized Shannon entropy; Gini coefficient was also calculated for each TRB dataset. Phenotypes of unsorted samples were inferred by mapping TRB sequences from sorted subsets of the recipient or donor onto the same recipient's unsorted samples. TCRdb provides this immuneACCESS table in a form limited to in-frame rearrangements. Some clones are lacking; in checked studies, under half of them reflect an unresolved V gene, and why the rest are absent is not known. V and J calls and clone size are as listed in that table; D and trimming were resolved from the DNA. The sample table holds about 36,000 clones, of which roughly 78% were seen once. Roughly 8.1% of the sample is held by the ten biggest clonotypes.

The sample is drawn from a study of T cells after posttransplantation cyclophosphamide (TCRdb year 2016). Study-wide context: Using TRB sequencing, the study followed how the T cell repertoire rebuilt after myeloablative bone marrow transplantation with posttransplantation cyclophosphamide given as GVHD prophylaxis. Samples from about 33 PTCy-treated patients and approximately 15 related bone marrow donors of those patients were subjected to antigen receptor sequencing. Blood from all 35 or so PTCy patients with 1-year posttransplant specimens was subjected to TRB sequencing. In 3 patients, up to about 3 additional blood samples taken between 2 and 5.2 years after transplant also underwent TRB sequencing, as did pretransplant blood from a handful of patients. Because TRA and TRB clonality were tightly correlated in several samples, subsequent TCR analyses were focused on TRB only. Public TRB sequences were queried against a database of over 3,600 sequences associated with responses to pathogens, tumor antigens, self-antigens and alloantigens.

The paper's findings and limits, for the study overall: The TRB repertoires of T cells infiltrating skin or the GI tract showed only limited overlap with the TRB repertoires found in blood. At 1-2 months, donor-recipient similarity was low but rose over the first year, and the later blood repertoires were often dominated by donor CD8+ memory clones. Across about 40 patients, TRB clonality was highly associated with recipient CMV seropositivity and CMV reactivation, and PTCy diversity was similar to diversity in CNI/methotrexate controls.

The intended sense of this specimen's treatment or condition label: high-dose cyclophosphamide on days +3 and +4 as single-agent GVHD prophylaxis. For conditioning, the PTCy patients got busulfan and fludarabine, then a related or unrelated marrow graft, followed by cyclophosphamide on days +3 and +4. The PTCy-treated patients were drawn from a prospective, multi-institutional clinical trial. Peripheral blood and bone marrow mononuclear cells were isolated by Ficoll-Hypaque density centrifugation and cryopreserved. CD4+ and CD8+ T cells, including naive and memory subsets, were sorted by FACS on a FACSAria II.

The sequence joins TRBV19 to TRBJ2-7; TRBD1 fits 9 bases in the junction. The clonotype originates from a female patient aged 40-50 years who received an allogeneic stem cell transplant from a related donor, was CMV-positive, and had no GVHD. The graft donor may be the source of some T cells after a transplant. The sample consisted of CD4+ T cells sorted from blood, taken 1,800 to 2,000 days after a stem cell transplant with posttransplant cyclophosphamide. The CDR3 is CASSSHRGRGEQYF. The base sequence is TGTGCCAGTAGTTCGCACAGGGGGCGGGGTGAGCAGTACTTC. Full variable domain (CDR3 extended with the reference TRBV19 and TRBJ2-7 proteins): DGGITQSPKYLFRKEGQNVTLSCEQNLNHDAMYWYRQDPGQGLRLIYYSQIVNDFQKGDIAEGYSVSREKKESFPLTVTSAQKNPTAFYLCASSSHRGRGEQYFGPGTRLTVT.